This T cell receptor beta chain was retrieved from a study of Graves' ophthalmopathy and Graves' hyperthyroidism. The authors amplified TCR beta CDR3 regions from RNA transcripts. Second-round multiplex PCR came after a first-round RT-PCR that employed HTBI primers. TCRdb re-analysed the multiplex PCR reads in MiXCR, keeping a single row per CDR3 protein. Of some 48,000 distinct CDR3 sequences in the sample, 50% were seen once. The table lists this clonotype with many counts. CDR1 is LNHDA, CDR2 SQIVND, per germline (reference sequence). The germline V and J ends were trimmed by 6 bases and 0 bases, with 11 bases remaining between them. The CDR3 length is 15 residues. Moderate-to-severe activity, with CAS ≥3, NOSPECS ≥4 and duration under 3 months, characterized the donors with ophthalmopathy.

Sequencing used peripheral blood. The sequence came from an adult man with Graves' ophthalmopathy. This chain uses TRBV19 with TRBJ2-2; D remains unclear. The CDR3 sequence is CASRNWNANTGELFF. The CDR3 nucleotides are TGTGCCAGTAGAAACTGGAATGCGAACACCGGGGAGCTGTTTTTT.